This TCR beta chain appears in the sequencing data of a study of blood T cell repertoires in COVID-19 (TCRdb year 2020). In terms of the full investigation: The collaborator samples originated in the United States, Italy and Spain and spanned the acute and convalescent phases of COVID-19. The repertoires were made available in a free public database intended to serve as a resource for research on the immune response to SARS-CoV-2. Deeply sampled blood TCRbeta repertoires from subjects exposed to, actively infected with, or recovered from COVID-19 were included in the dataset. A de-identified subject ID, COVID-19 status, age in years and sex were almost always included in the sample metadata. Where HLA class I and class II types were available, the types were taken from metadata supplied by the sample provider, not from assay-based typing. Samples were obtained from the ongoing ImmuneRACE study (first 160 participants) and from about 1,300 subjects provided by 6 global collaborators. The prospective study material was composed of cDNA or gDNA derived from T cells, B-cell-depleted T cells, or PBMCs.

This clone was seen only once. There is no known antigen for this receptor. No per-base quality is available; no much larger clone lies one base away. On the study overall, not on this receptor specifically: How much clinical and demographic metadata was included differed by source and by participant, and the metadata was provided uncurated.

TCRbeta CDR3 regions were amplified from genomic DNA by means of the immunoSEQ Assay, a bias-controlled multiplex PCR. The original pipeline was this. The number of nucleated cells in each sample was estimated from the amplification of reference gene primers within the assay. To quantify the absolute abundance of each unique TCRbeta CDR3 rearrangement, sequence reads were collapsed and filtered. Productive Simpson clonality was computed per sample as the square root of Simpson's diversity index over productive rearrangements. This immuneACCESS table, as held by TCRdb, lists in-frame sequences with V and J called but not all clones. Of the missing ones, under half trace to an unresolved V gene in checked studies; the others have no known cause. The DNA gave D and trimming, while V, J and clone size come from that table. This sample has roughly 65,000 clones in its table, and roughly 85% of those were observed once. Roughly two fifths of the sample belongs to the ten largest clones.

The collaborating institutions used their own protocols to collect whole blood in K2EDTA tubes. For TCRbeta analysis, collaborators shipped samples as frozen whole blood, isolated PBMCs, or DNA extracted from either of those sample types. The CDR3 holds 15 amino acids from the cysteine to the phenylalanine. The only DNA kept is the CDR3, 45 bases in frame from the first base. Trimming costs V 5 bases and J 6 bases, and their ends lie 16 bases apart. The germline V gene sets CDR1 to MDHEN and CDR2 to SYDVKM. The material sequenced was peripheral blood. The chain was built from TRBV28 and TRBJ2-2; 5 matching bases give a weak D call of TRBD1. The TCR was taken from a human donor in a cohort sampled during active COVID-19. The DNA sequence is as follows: TGTGCCAGCAGTCCCCGGTTGCCAGGGTCCGGGGAGCTGTTTTTT. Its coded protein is CASSPRLPGSGELFF.